The 8 T cell receptor beta chains below come from one sample, sequenced in a study of memory B cells and T cells in multiple sclerosis. Libraries were prepared by immunoSEQ multiplex PCR; TCRdb keeps only in-frame clonotypes and omits some of them. The sample holds approximately 30,000 clones, 86% seen once. The antigens these receptors bind are not known. After stimulus-free culture, autoproliferating CFSE-dim and non-proliferating CFSE-high T cells were sequenced separately. Replicate wells were pooled after six to eight days of stimulus-free culture of some 55 million CFSE-labeled PBMCs. The sample comprised PBMCs from blood kept in culture. The receptors originated from a human donor with multiple sclerosis.

The rearrangement uses TRBV2 and TRBJ2-7, with no clear D. This CDR3 is built from 16 residues. V lost 4 bases to trimming and J lost 0 bases, with 16 bases between them. Germline V gene lookup returns CDR1 SNHLY and CDR2 FYNNEI. The CDR3 region has the DNA TGTGCCAGCAGTGGGCGATCCGGGTCCCACTCCTACGAGCAGTACTTC. Its protein is CASSGRSGSHSYEQYF.

The gene calls are TRBV7-8 and TRBJ2-2, with D maybe TRBD1 (6 bases). V dropped 2 bases and J dropped 6 bases, with 13 bases sitting between them. CDR3 length equals 15 residues. CDR1 is SGHVS, CDR2 FQNEAQ, per germline. CDR3 coding DNA: TGTGCCAGCAGCTTAAGTCAGGGGTGGGCCGGGGAGCTGTTTTTT. It encodes CASSLSQGWAGELFF.

The DNA of the CDR3 is TGTGCCAGTAGCAACTCCCCGACGATGAACACTGAAGCTTTCTTT. The encoded protein is CASSNSPTMNTEAFF. The chain links TRBV19 to TRBJ1-1; no reliable D call. Germline V gene lookup returns CDR1 LNHDA and CDR2 SQIVND (reference sequence). The CDR3 totals 15 residues. Trimming stripped 6 bases from V and 0 bases from J, with 14 bases between.

The CDR3 is CASSLTWDSSDEQFF. In DNA form, the CDR3 reads TGTGCCAGCAGTTTAACCTGGGACAGCTCGGATGAGCAGTTCTTC. The chain uses TRBV28 and TRBJ2-1, with 7 bases fitting TRBD1. Looked up from germline, CDR1 is MDHEN and CDR2 is SYDVKM. CDR3 length equals 15 residues. The ends lost 2 bases at V and 8 bases at J; junction bases unmatched: 9.

The chain couples TRBV15 to TRBJ2-3, with TRBD2 as a possible D gene (6 bases). Germline V gives CDR1 LNHNV, CDR2 YYDKDF (reference sequence). Trimming removed 8 bases from V and 0 bases from J, with 9 bases in between. This CDR3 region has 13 residues. In DNA, the CDR3 is TGTGCCACCCACGGGACTAGCACAGATACGCAGTATTTT. Translated, it gives CATHGTSTDTQYF.

This clone was counted once. The J gene is TRBJ1-2, the V gene TRBV6-5; D is uncertain. The germline V gene has CDR1 MNHEY and CDR2 SVGAGI. CDR3 length equals 14 residues. The V end was cut by 6 bases, the J end by 2 bases, with 13 bases between. The CDR3 region has the DNA TGTGCCAGCAGCCAGAACGGGCTGAACTATGGCTACACCTTC. Its translation is CASSQNGLNYGYTF.

The chain is built from TRBV5-1 and TRBJ1-4; no definite D call. The CDR3 has 14 residues. Germline V gene lookup returns CDR1 SGHRS and CDR2 YFSETQ. V lost 4 bases to trimming and J lost 8 bases, with 15 bases between them. In DNA form, the CDR3 reads TGCGCCAGCAGCCCACCTGGGCTGGGAGAAAAACTGTTTTTT. This codes for CASSPPGLGEKLFF.

The chain uses TRBV6-1 and TRBJ2-7; D remains unclear. This CDR3 has 11 residues. Deletions cut 6 bases from V and 7 bases from J, with 10 bases between. CDR1 is MNHNS, CDR2 SASEGT, per germline. The CDR3 sequence is CASRDLGEQYF. CDR3 DNA sequence: TGTGCCAGCAGAGACTTGGGGGAGCAGTACTTC.